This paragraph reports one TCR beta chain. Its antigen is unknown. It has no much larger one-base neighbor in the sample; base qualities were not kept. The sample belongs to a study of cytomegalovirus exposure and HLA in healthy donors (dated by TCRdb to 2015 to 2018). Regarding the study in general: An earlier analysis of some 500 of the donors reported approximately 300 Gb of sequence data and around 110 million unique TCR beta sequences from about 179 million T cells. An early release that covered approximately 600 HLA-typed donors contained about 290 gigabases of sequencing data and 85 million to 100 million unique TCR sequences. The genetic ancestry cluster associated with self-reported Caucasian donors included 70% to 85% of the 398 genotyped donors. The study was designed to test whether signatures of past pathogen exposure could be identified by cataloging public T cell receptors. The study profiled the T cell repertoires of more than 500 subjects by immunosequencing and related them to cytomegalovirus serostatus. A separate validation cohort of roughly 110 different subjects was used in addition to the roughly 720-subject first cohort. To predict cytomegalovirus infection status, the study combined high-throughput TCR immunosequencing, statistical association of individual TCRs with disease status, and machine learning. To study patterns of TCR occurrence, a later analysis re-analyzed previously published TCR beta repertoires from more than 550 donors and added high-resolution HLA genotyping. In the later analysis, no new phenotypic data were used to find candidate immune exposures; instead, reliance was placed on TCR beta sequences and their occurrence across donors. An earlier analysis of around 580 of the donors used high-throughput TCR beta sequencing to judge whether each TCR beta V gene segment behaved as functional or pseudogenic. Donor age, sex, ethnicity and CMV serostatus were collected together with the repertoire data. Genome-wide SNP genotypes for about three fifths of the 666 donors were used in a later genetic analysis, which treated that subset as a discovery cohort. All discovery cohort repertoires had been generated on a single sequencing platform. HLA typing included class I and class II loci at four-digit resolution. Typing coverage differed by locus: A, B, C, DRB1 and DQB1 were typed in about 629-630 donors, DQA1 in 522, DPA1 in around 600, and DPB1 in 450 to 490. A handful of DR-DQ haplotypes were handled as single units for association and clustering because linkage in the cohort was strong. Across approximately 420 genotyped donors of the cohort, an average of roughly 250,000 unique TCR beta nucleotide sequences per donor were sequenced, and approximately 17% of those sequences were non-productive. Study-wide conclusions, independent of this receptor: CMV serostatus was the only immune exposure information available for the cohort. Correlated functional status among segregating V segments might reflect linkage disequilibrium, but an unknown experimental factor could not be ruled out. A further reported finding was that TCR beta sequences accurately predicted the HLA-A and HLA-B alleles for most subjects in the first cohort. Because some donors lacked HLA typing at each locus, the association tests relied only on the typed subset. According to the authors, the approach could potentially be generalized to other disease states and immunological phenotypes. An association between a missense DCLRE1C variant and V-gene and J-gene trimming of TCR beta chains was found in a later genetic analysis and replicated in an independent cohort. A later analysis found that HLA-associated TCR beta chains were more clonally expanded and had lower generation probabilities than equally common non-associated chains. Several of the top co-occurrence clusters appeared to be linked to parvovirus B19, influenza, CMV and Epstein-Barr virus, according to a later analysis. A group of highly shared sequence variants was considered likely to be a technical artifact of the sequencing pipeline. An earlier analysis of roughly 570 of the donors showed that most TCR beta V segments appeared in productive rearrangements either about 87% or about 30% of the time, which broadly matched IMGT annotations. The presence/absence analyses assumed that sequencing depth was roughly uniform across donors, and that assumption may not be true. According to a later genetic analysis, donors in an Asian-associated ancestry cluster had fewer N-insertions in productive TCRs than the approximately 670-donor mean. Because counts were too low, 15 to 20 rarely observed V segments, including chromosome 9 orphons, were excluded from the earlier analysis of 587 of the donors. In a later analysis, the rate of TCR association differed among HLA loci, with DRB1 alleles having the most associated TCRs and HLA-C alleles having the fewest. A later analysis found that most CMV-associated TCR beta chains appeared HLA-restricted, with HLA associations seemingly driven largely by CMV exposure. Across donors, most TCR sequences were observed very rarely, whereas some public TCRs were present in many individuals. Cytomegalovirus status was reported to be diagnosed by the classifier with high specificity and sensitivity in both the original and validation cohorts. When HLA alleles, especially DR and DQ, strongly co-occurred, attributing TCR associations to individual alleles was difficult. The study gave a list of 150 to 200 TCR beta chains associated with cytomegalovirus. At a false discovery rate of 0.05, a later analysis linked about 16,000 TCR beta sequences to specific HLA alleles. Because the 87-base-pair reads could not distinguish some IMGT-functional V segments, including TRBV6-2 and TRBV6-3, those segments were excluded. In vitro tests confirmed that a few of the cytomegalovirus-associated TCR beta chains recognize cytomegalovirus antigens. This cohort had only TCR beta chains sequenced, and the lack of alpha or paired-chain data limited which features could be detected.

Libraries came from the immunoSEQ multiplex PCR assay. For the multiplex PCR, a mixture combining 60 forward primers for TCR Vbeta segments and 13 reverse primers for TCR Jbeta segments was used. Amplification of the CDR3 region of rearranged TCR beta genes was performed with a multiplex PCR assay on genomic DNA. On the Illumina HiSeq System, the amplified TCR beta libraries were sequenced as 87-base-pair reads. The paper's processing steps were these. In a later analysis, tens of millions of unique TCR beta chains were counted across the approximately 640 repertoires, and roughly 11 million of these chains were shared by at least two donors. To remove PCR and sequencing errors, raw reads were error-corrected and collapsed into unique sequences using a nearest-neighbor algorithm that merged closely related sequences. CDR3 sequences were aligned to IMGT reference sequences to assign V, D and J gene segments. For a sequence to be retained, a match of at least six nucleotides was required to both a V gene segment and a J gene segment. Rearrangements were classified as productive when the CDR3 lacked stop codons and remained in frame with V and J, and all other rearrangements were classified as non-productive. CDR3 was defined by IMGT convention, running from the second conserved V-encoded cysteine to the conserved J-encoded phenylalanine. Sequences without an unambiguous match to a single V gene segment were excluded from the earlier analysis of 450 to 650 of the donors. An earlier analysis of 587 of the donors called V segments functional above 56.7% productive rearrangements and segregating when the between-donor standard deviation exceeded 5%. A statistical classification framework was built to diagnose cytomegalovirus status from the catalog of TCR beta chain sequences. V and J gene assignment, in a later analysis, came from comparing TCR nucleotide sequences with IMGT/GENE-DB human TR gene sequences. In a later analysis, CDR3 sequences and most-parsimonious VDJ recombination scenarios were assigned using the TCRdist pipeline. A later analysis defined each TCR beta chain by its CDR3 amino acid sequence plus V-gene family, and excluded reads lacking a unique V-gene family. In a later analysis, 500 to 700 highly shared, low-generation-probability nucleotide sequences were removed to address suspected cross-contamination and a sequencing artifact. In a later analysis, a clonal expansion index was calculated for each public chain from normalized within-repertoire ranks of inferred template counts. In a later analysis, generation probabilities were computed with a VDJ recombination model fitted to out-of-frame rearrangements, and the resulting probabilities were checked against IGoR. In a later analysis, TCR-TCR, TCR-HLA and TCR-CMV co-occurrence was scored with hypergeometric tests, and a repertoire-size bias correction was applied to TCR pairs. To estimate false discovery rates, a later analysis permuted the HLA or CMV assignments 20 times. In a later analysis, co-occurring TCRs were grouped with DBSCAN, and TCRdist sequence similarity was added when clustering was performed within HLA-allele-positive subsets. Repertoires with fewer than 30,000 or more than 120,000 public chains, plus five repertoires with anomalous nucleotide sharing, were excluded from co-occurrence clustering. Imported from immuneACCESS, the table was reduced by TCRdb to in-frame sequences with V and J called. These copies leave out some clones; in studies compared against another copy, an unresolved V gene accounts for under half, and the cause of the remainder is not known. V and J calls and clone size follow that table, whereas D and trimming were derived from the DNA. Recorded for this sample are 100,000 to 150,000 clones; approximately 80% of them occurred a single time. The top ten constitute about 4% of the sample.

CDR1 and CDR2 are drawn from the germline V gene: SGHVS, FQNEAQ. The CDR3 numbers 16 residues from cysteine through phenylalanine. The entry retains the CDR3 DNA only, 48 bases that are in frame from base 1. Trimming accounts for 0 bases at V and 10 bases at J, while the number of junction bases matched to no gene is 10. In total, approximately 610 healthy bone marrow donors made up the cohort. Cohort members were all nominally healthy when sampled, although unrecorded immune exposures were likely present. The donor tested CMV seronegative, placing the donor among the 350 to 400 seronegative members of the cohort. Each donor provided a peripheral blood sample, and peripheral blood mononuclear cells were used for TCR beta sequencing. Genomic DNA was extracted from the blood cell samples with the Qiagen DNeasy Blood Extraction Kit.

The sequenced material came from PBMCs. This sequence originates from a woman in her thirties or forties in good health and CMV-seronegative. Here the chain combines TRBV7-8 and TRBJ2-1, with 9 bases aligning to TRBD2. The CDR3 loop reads CASSLASGSNMGEQFF. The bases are TGTGCCAGCAGCTTAGCTAGCGGGAGCAATATGGGCGAGCAGTTCTTC.